This TCR beta chain was observed in a study of shared clonotypes between healthy human individuals. Study-wide context: Per donor, CD8 memory used one plate, CD8 naive used two, CD4 memory used three and CD4 naive used three.

TCRdb keeps only in-frame clones here, not all; method: immunoSEQ multiplex PCR. The data show 650,000 to 700,000 clones, about 92% seen once. About this clone itself: Its antigen remains unidentified.

V lost 3 bases and J lost 3; bases outside the gene matches: 2. The CDR3 extends over 14 amino acids. Germline V lookup: CDR1 SGHAT, CDR2 FQNNGV. In CD8 memory, CD45RO+ cells were put together with CCR7-negative CD45RA+ TemRA cells. Study findings and constraints: Naive subsets generally exceeded memory subsets in estimated richness. Since donors were few, the genetic and exposure-history diversity represented was limited.

Material: memory CD8+ T cells from PBMCs. Described subset: CD45RO+ cells pooled with CCR7-negative TemRA cells. The TCR originated in a man between 18 and 29 years old in good health. Some clones in this sample may be carry-over from other donors' samples. The chain joins TRBV11-2 to TRBJ1-1, with 9 bases aligning to TRBD1. The CDR3, as DNA: TGTGCCAGCAGCTTTTACAGGGGGCACACTGAAGCTTTCTTT. Protein product: CASSFYRGHTEAFF.